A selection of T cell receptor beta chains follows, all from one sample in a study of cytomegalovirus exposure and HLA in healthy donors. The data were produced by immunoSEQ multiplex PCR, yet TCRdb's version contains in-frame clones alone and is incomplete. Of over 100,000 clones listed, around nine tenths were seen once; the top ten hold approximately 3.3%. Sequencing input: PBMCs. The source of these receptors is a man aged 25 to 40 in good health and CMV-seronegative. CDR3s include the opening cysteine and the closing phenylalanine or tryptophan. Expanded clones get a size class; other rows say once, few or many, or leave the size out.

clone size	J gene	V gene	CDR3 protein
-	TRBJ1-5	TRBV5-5	CASSLAGEGSQPQHF
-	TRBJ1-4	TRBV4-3	CASSQVLRGGEKLFF
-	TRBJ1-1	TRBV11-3	CASSLDQDTAEAFF
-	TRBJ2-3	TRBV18	CASSPPRAERLASTDTQYF
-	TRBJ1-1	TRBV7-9	CASSLQAMNTEAFF
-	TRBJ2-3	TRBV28	CASLLDWSSTDTQYF
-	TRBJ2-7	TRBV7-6	CASSSQETYEQYF
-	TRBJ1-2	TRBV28	CASSNNGYTF
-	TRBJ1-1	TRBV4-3	CASSRTRGIAEAFF
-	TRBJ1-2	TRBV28	CASSDRPYGYTF
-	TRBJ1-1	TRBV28	CASSRGGKAFF
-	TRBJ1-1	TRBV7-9	CASSSYRDRKNTEAFF
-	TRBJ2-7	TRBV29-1	CSVEDFQGSGYEQYF
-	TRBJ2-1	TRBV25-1	CASSELAGSSYNEQFF
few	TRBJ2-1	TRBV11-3	CASSLEQGSSYNEQFF
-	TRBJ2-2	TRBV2	CASSEQGRNTGELFF